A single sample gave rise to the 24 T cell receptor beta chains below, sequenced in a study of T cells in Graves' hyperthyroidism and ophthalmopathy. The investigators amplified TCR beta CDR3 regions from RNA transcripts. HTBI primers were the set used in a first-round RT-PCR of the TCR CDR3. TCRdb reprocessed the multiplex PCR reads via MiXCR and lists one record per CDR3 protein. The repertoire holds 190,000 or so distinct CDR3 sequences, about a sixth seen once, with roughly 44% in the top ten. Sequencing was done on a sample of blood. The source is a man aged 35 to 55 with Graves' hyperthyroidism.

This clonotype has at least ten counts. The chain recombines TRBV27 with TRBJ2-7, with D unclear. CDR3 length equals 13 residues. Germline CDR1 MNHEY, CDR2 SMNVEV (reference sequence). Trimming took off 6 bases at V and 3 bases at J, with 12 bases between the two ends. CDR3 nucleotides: TGTGCCAGCAGCCCTCGTTACGGCTACGAGCAGTACTTC. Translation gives CASSPRYGYEQYF.

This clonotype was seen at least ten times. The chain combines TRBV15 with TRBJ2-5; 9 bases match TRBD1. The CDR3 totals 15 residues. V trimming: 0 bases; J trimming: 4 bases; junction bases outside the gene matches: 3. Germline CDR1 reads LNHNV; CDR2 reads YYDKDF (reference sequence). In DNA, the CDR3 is TGTGCCACCAGCAGAGATAAGACAGGGGGAGAGACCCAGTACTTC. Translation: CATSRDKTGGETQYF.

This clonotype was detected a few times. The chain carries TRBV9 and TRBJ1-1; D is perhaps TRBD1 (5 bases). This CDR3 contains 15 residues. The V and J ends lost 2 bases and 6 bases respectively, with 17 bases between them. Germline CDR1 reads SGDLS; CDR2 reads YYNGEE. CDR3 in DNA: TGTGCCAGCAGCGTTGCAGCAGGGCAAGGCTCTGAAGCTTTCTTT. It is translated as CASSVAAGQGSEAFF.

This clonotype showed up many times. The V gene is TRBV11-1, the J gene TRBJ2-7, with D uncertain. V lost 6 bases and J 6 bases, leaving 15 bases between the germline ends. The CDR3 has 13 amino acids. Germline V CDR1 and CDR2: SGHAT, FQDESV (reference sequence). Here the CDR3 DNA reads TGTGCCAGCAGACACCCCGCCAGTCGCGAGCAGTACTTC. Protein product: CASRHPASREQYF.

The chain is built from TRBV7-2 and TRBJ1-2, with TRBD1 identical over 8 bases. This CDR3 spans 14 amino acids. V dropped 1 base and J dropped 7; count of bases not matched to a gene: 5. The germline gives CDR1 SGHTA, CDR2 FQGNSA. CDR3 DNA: TGTGCCAGCAGCTTAGTTGGACAGGGATTTGGCTACACCTTC. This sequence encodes CASSLVGQGFGYTF.

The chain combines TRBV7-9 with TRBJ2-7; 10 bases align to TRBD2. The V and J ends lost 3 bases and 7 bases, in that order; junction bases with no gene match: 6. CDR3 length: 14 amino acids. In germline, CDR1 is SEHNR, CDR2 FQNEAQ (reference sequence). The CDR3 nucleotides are TGTGCCAGCAGCTTGGCTAGCGGGAGTGAGGAGCAGTACTTC. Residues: CASSLASGSEEQYF. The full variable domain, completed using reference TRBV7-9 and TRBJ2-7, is DTGVSQNPRHKITKRGQNVTFRCDPISEHNRLYWYRQTLGQGPEFLTYFQNEAQLEKSRLLSDRFSAERPKGSFSTLEIQRTEQGDSAMYLCASSLASGSEEQYFGPGTRLTVT.

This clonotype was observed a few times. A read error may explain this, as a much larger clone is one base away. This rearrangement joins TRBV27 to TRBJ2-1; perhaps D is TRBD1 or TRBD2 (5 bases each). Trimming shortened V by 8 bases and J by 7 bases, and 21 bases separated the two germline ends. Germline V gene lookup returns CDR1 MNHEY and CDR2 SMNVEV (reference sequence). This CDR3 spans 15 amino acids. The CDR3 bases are TGTGCCAGCGGATCGGGACGTATGAACTTTAATGAGCAGTTCTTC. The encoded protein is CASGSGRMNFNEQFF.

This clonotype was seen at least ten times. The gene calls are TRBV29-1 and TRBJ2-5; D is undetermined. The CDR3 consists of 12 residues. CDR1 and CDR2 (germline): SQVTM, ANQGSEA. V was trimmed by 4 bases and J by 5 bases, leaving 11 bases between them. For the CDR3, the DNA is TGCAGCGTTGTGGCGGAACTGGAGACCCAGTACTTC. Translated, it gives CSVVAELETQYF.

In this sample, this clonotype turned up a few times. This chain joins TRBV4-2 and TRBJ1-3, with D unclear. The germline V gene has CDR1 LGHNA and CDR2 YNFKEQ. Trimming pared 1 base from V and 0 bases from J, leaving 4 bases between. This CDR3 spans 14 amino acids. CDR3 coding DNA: TGTGCCAGCAGCCAAGTGGGCTCTGGAAACACCATATATTTT. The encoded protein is CASSQVGSGNTIYF.

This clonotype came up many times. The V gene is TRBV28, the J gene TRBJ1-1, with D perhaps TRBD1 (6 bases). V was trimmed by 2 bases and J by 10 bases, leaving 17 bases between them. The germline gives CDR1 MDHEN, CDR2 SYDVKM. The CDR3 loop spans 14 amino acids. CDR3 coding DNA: TGTGCCAGCAGTTTAGAAGGGGCAGGGGTGACAGCTTTCTTT. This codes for CASSLEGAGVTAFF.

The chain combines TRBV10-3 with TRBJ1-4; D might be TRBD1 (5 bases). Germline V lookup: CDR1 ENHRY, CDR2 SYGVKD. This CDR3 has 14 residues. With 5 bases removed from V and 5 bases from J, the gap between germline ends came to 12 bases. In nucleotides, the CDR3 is TGTGCCATCAGTCGGGACGGAAGAAATGAAAAACTGTTTTTT. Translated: CAISRDGRNEKLFF.

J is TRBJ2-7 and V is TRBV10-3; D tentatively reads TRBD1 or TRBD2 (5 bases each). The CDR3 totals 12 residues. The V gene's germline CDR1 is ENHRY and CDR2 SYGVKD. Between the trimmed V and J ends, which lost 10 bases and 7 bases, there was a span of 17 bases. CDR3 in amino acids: CATAGTSREQYF. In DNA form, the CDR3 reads TGTGCCACCGCTGGGACCTCTCGGGAGCAGTACTTC.

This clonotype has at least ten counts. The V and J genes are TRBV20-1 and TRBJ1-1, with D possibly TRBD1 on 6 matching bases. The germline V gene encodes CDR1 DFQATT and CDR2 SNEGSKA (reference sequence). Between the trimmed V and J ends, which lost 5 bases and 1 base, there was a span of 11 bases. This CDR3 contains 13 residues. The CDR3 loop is CSARGGGNTEAFF. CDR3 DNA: TGCAGTGCTCGAGGGGGGGGGAACACTGAAGCTTTCTTT.

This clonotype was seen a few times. CDR3 in DNA: TGTGCCAGCAAGATTACAGGAGAGCAGTACTTC. This sequence encodes CASKITGEQYF. The chain combines TRBV6-1 with TRBJ2-7; a weak D match, TRBD1 (5 bases). Germline-derived CDR1 and CDR2 are MNHNS and SASEGT. With 7 bases removed from V and 7 bases from J, the gap between germline ends came to 11 bases. The CDR3 extends over 11 amino acids.

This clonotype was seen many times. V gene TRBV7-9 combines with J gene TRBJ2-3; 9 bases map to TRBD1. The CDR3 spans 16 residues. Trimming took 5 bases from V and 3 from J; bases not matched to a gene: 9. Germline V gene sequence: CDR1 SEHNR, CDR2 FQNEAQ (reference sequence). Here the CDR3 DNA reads TGTGCCAGCAGCCCCCACCCGGGACAGGGAACAGATACGCAGTATTTT. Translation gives CASSPHPGQGTDTQYF.

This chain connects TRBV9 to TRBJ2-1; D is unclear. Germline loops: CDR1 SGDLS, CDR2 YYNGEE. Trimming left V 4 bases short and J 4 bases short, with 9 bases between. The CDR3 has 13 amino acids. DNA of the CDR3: TGTGCCAGCAGCATCGACAAATACAATGAGCAGTTCTTC. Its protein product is CASSIDKYNEQFF.

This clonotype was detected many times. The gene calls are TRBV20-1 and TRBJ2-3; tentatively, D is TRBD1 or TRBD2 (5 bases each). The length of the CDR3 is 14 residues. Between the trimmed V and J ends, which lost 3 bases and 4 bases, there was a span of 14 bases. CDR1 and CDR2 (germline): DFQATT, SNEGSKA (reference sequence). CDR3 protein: CSARGPGIADTQYF. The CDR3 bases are TGCAGTGCTAGGGGGCCGGGGATCGCAGATACGCAGTATTTT.

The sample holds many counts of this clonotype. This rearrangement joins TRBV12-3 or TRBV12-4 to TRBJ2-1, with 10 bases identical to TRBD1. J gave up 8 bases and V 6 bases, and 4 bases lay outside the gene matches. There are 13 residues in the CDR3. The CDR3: CASRPGQGHEQFF. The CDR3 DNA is TGTGCCAGCAGACCGGGACAGGGGCATGAGCAGTTCTTC.

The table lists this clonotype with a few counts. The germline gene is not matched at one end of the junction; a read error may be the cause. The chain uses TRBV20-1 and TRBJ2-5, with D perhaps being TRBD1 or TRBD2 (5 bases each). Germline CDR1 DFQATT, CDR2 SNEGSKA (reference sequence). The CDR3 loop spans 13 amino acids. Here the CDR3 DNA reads TGCGGTGCTGTAGGGACCCCGCTTGAGACCCAGTACTTC. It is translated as CGAVGTPLETQYF.

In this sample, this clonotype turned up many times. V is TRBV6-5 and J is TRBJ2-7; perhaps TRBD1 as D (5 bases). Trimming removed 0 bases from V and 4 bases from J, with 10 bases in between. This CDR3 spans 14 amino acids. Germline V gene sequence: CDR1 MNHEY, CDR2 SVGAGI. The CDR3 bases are TGTGCCAGCAGTTACTCTGCAGGGTTGTACGAGCAGTACTTC. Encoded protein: CASSYSAGLYEQYF.

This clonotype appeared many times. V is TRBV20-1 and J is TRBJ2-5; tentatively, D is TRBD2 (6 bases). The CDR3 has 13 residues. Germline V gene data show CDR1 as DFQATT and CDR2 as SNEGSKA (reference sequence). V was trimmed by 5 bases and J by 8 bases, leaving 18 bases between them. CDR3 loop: CSAPTPGATTQYF. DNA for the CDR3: TGCAGTGCTCCCACGCCGGGAGCTACCACCCAGTACTTC.

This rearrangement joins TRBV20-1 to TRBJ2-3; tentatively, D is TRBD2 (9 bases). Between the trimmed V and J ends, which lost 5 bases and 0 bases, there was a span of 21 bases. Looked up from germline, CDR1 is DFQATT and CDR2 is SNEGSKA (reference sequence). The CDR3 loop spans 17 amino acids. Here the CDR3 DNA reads TGCAGTGCTCCCAGGGGGCTAGCGGGACATAGCACAGATACGCAGTATTTT. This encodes CSAPRGLAGHSTDTQYF.

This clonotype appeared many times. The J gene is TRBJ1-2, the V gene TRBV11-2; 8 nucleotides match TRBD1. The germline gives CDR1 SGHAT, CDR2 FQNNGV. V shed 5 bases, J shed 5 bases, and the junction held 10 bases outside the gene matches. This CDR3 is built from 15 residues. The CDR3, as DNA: TGTGCCAGCAGCCCCGACAGGGGTTTGGTTTATGGCTACACCTTC. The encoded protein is CASSPDRGLVYGYTF.

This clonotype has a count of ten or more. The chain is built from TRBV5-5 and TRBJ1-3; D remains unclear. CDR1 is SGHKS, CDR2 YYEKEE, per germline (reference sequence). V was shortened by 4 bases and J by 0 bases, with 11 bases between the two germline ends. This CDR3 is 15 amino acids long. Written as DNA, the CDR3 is TGTGCCAGCAGCCTGTGGGATTCCTCTGGAAACACCATATATTTT. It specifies CASSLWDSSGNTIYF.